The rows below give T cell receptor beta chains drawn from one sample of a study of tumor-infiltrating lymphocytes in primary liver carcinoma. TCRdb re-called the multiplex PCR reads through MiXCR, storing one row per CDR3 protein. The table lists approximately 300,000 distinct CDR3 sequences, around three fifths of them singletons. Sequencing was carried out using peripheral blood. These receptors all stem from a man aged 35 to 55 with primary liver carcinoma and hepatitis B virus infection. Each CDR3 is given with its conserved first and last residue. The D gene is left open where the match is weak. Clone sizes are given selectively: once, few, many, or a class where the clone is expanded.

clone_size j_call v_call d_call cdr3_aa cdr3_nt
. TRBJ2-7 TRBV29-1 TRBD1 CSAGQTYEQYF TGCAGCGCGGGACAGACCTACGAGCAGTACTTC
. TRBJ2-5 TRBV28 . CASVQCGDPKTQYF TGTGCCAGCGTGCAATGCGGAGACCCCAAGACCCAGTACTTC
. TRBJ2-5 TRBV5-4 . CAISLDMYLETKYF TGTGCCATCAGCTTGGATATGTATCTGGAGACCAAGTACTTC
. TRBJ2-1 TRBV2 TRBD2 CASSPEGTSGSEQFF TGTGCCAGCAGCCCCGAAGGGACTAGCGGTTCCGAGCAGTTCTTC
. TRBJ2-3 TRBV5-8 . CASSLFGTAGYSNQPQYF TGTGCCAGCAGCTTGTTCGGGACGGCCGGCTATAGCAATCAGCCCCAGTATTTT
. TRBJ2-2 TRBV28 . CASSLRSPNTGELFF TGTGCCAGCAGTTTACGTAGCCCAAACACCGGGGAGCTGTTTTTT
once TRBJ1-5 TRBV6-5 TRBD1 CASSRTGGRNQPQHF TGTGCCAGCAGCAGGACAGGGGGACGCAATCAGCCCCAGCATTTT
. TRBJ2-1 TRBV6-2/TRBV6-3 TRBD1 CANSDRGRQNNEQFF TGTGCCAACAGTGACAGGGGGCGGCAAAACAATGAGCAGTTTTTC
. TRBJ1-1 TRBV5-5 . CASSLTGTTEASF TGTGCCAGCAGCCTGACGGGAACCACTGAAGCTTCCTTT
. TRBJ1-1 TRBV14 . CGSSQERGLFGDTEAFF TGTGGCAGCAGTCAAGAACGTGGGTTGTTCGGGGACACTGAAGCTTTCTTT
. TRBJ2-7 TRBV11-3 TRBD2 CTSSPPGLAGGGEHYF TGTACCAGCAGCCCCCCGGGACTTGCGGGAGGAGGAGAGCATTACTTC
. TRBJ2-2 TRBV5-1 TRBD1 CASSLGQANIGELFF TGCGCCAGCAGCCTGGGACAGGCGAACATCGGGGAGCTGTTTTTT
. TRBJ1-1 TRBV5-4 . CASSSAAGDTEAFF TGTGCCAGCAGCTCCGCGGCAGGGGACACTGAAGCTTTCTTT
few TRBJ2-7 TRBV28 . CASSALHEQYF TGTGCCAGCAGCGCCTTACACGAGCAGTACTTC
. TRBJ2-3 TRBV5-1 . CASSLSHPSTDTQYF TGCGCCAGCAGCTTAAGTCATCCTAGCACAGATACGCAGTATTTT
. TRBJ2-5 TRBV7-9 . CASSLDPTPGETQYF TGTGCCAGCAGCTTAGATCCCACTCCGGGGGAGACCCAGTACTTC
many TRBJ1-5 TRBV6-2/TRBV6-3 . CASSLDRRNQPQHF TGTGCCAGCAGCCTCGACAGGAGAAATCAGCCCCAGCATTTT
many TRBJ1-2 TRBV30 . CAWRATGDYGYTF TGTGCCTGGAGGGCGACAGGTGACTATGGCTACACCTTC
. TRBJ2-1 TRBV4-1 . CTSSHLDMVSYNEQFF TGCACCAGCAGCCACCTCGATATGGTATCCTACAATGAGCAGTTCTTC
. TRBJ2-1 TRBV7-8 TRBD2 CASSLRPGLAGGEQLF TGTGCCAGCAGCCTCCGCCCGGGACTAGCGGGAGGTGAGCAGTTATTC
. TRBJ2-7 TRBV6-5 . CASSYSSHTTYEQYF TGTGCCAGCAGTTACTCGAGTCACACCACCTACGAGCAGTACTTC
few TRBJ1-2 TRBV28 . CASASLYGYTF TGTGCCAGCGCGTCCCTCTATGGCTACACCTTC
once TRBJ2-1 TRBV6-5 . CASSYSLRQWGYNEQFF TGTGCCAGCAGTTACTCGCTCCGTCAGTGGGGTTACAATGAGCAGTTCTTC
. TRBJ2-4 TRBV6-6 TRBD1 CTSSYTGTGPAKNIQYF TGTACCAGCAGTTACACCGGGACAGGGCCAGCCAAAAACATTCAGTACTTC
few TRBJ2-2 TRBV6-5 TRBD2 CANSLLAGETGELFF TGTGCCAACAGCTTACTAGCGGGAGAAACCGGGGAGCTGTTTTTT
. TRBJ1-1 TRBV5-1 . CASSVDSLNTEASF TGCGCCAGCAGCGTGGACAGTTTGAACACTGAAGCTTCCTTT
. TRBJ2-1 TRBV11-2 . CASSSRSDTEQFF TGTGCCAGCAGCTCCCGGAGCGACACTGAACAGTTCTTC
many TRBJ2-5 TRBV10-3 TRBD1 CAISADREETQYF TGTGCCATCAGTGCCGACAGGGAAGAGACCCAGTACTTC
. TRBJ1-1 TRBV10-3 . CAVGGRDIEAFF TGTGCCGTTGGGGGAAGGGACATTGAAGCTTTCTTT
many TRBJ1-2 TRBV14 . CASSQDLESSGYTF TGTGCCAGCAGCCAGGACCTGGAATCAAGCGGCTACACCTTC
once TRBJ2-1 TRBV30 . CAWSDRNEQFF TGTGCCTGGAGTGATCGAAATGAGCAGTTCTTC
many TRBJ2-1 TRBV4-2 TRBD2 CASSQGSLAGAYNEQFF TGTGCCAGCAGCCAAGGGAGTCTAGCGGGAGCTTACAATGAGCAGTTCTTC
few TRBJ2-7 TRBV4-2 TRBD2 CASSQASGLHNEQYF TGTGCCAGCAGCCAAGCTAGCGGACTTCACAACGAGCAGTACTTC
many TRBJ2-3 TRBV6-2/TRBV6-3 . CASSSSGRSTDTQYF TGTGCCAGCAGTTCCTCGGGAAGGAGCACAGATACGCAGTATTTT
. TRBJ2-5 TRBV28 . CSGGGGGQETQYF TGTTCCGGGGGCGGGGGCGGGCAAGAGACCCAGTACTTC
. TRBJ2-7 TRBV5-1 . CASSSHLAFAGEQYF TGCGCCAGCAGCTCCCACCTGGCCTTCGCGGGGGAGCAGTACTTC
few TRBJ2-3 TRBV28 TRBD2 CASSLAGSGSGDTQYF TGTGCCAGCAGCCTAGCGGGATCAGGGTCAGGTGATACGCAGTATTTT
once TRBJ2-1 TRBV6-2/TRBV6-3 . CPSSPSAHEQFF TGTCCCAGCAGCCCTTCCGCCCATGAGCAGTTCTTC
. TRBJ2-5 TRBV11-3 . CASSHTGGGLETQYF TGTGCCAGCAGTCACACCGGAGGGGGACTCGAGACCCAGTACTTC
. TRBJ1-5 TRBV11-2 . CTSSLSSYRPQHF TGTACCAGCAGCTTAAGTAGCTATCGGCCCCAGCATTTT
. TRBJ1-1 TRBV14 . CASSQDLQSEVFF TGTGCCAGCAGCCAAGATTTACAGAGTGAAGTTTTCTTT
many TRBJ1-3 TRBV4-2 . CASSQERGIWARTIYF TGTGCCAGCAGCCAAGAAAGGGGGATTTGGGCCCGCACCATATATTTT
. TRBJ2-5 TRBV24-1 . CATSDPGRQGTQYF TGTGCCACCAGTGATCCGGGCCGTCAAGGGACCCAGTACTTC
. TRBJ2-7 TRBV7-8 TRBD1 CASSLGTGNVGYEQYF TGTGCCAGCAGCCTCGGGACAGGGAATGTGGGTTACGAGCAGTACTTC
few TRBJ2-7 TRBV28 . CASGLQGPLREQYF TGTGCCAGCGGGTTACAGGGTCCCCTTCGGGAGCAGTACTTC
few TRBJ2-2 TRBV5-1 . CASRPGLPITGELFF TGCGCCAGCAGACCGGGACTTCCTATCACCGGGGAGCTGTTTTTT
. TRBJ1-5 TRBV11-2 TRBD1 CASSRGTAYSNQPQHF TGTGCCAGCAGCCGGGGGACAGCGTATAGCAATCAGCCCCAGCATTTT
. TRBJ1-5 TRBV12-3/TRBV12-4 TRBD1 CASSTGQADYQLQHF TGTGCCAGCAGTACGGGACAGGCGGATTATCAGCTCCAGCATTTT
. TRBJ1-1 TRBV10-3 . CAIRTGLNTEACF TGTGCCATCAGGACAGGATTGAACACTGAAGCTTGCTTT
. TRBJ1-2 TRBV5-1 TRBD1 CASSLGDRTNYGYTF TGTGCCAGCAGCTTGGGGGACAGAACTAACTATGGCTACACGTTC
. TRBJ1-1 TRBV29-1 . CSAGAEAFF TGCAGCGCAGGGGCTGAAGCTTTCTTT
. TRBJ2-3 TRBV13 TRBD1 CASTLDRITDTQYF TGTGCCAGCACCCTGGACAGGATCACAGATACGCAGTATTTT
. TRBJ1-2 TRBV6-1 TRBD1 CASTVMTGTCGYTF TGCGCCAGCACTGTAATGACAGGGACCTGTGGATACACCTTC
. TRBJ2-3 TRBV11-2 TRBD2 CASSSGGGRVDTQYF TGCGCCAGTAGCTCGGGGGGGGGGCGAGTCGATACGCAGTATTTT
. TRBJ1-1 TRBV11-1 . CASNSQNSGVRTEAFF TGTGCCAGCAACTCGCAAAATTCGGGGGTTCGGACTGAAGCTTTCTTT
many TRBJ2-2 TRBV6-5 . CASSTRGGNTGELFF TGTGCCAGCAGTACCCGCGGAGGGAACACCGGGGAGCTGTTTTTT
. TRBJ2-7 TRBV11-2 TRBD2 CASSAGLAGRPSEQYF TGTGCCAGCAGCGCTGGACTAGCGGGAAGGCCGAGTGAGCAGTACTTC
. TRBJ2-3 TRBV29-1 . CSGVQRTDTQYF TGCAGCGGTGTACAGCGCACGGATACGCAGTATTTT
. TRBJ2-3 TRBV5-4 TRBD2 CTSSPPAASGSGDTQYF TGTACCAGCAGTCCCCCGGCGGCTAGCGGGAGTGGGGATACGCAGTATTTT